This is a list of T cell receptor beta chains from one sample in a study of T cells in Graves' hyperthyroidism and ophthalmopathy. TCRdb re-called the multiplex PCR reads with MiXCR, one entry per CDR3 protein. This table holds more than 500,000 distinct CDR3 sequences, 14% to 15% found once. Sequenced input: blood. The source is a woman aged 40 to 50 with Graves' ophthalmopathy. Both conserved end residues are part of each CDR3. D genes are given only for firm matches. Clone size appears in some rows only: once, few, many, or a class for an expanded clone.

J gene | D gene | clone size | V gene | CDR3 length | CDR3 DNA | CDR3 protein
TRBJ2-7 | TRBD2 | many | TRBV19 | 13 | TGTGCCAGTAGTATACTAGCGGGCTACGAGCAGTACTTC | CASSILAGYEQYF
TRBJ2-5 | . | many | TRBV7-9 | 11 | TGTGCCAGCAGGGATCTTGGGACCCAGTACTTC | CASRDLGTQYF
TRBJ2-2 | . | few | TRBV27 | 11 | TGTGCCAGCAGTTCGCCCGGGGAGCTGTCTTTT | CASSSPGELSF
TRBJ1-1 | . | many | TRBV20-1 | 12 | TGCAGTGCTAGAGAGACCGCTTTCGAAGCTTTCTTT | CSARETAFEAFF
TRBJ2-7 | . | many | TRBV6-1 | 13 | TGTGCCAGCAGTGACCCCGTTCCCTACGAGCAGTACTTC | CASSDPVPYEQYF
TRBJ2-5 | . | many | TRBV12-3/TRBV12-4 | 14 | TGTGCCAGCAGTTTCGGGGGGCGGGGGGAGACCCAGTACTTC | CASSFGGRGETQYF
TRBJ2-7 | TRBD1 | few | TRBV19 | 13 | TGTGCCAGTAGTAAGGGACAGGCTTACGAGCAGTACTTC | CASSKGQAYEQYF
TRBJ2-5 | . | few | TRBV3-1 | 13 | TGTGCCAGCAGGGAAACATACCAAGAGACCCAGTACTTC | CASRETYQETQYF
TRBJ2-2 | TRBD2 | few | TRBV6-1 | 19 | TGTGCCAGCAGTGAATTCCATGGGACTAGCGGGAGGATCACCGGGGAGCTGTTTTTT | CASSEFHGTSGRITGELFF
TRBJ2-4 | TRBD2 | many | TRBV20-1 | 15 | TGCAGTGCGGGACTAGCGGGAGTGCGGGGAAACATTCAGTACTTC | CSAGLAGVRGNIQYF
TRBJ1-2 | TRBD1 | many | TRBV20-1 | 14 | TGCAGTGCTCCAAAGACAGGGGAGGGCTATGGCTACACCTTC | CSAPKTGEGYGYTF
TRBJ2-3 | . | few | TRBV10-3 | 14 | TGTGCCATCACCCGGGGGACAGGCACAGATACGCAGTATTTT | CAITRGTGTDTQYF
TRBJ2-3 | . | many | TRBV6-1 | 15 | TGTGCCAGCAGTGTACAGTCACCCAGCACAGATACGCAGTATTTT | CASSVQSPSTDTQYF
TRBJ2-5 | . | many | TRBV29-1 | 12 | TGCAGCGTTGGGGTGGAAGCAGAGACCCAGTACTTC | CSVGVEAETQYF
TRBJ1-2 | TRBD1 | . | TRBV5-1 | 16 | TGCGCCAGCAGCTCGCGAGGGACAGGAAGAGACTATGGCTACACCTTC | CASSSRGTGRDYGYTF
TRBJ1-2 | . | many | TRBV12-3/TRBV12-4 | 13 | TGTGCCAGCAGTCGACAGGTTAACTATGGCTACACCTTC | CASSRQVNYGYTF
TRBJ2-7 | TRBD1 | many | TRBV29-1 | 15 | TGCAGCGTTGAACTCCCTGGGGGACAGTTCTACGAGCAGTACTTC | CSVELPGGQFYEQYF
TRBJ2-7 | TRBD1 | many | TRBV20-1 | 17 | TGCAGTGCTGTTACTACAGGGGAAGGAAGACTATCCTACGAGCAGTACTTC | CSAVTTGEGRLSYEQYF
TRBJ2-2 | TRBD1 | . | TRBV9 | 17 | TGTGCCAGCAGCGCATACACGGGACAGGGAACCACCGGGGAGCTGTTTTTT | CASSAYTGQGTTGELFF
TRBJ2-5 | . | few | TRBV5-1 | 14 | TGCGCCAGCAGCTTAGAGAGGGTCGGAGAGACCCAGTACTTC | CASSLERVGETQYF
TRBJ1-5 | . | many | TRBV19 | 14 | TGTGCCAGTACCGGGACCAAGGAGAATCAGCCCCAGCATTTT | CASTGTKENQPQHF
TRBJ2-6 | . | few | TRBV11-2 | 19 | TGTGCCAGCAGCTTAGGCCCCGCCCTACAGAGCTCTGGGGCCAACGTCCTGACTTTC | CASSLGPALQSSGANVLTF
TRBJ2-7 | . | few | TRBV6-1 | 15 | TGTGCCAGCAGTGAACCCGGGGTCCGCATTGGCGAGCAGTACTTC | CASSEPGVRIGEQYF
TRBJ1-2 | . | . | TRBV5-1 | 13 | TGCGCCAGCAGCTTGGAAGGGGGGGAAGGCTACACCTTC | CASSLEGGEGYTF
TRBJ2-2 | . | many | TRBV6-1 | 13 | TGTGCCAGCAGCCCCGTTTCGGGCGGGGAGCTGTTTTTT | CASSPVSGGELFF
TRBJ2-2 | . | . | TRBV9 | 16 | TGTGCCAGCAGCGTAGGCGGACACTGGAACACCGGGGAGCTGTTTTTT | CASSVGGHWNTGELFF
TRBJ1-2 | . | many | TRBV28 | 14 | TGTGCCAGCACCGCCCGCGGGGAAGTTGATGGCTACACCTTC | CASTARGEVDGYTF